These T cell receptor beta chains were read from a single sample in a study of blood T cell repertoires in COVID-19. Profiled with immunoSEQ multiplex PCR; TCRdb holds only in-frame clones, not every one. Of more than 150,000 clones listed, around four fifths were seen once; the top ten hold approximately 15%. The specimen was peripheral blood. These receptors were taken from a man aged 30 to 39 with active or convalescent COVID-19. CDR3s leave out the opening cysteine and the closing phenylalanine or tryptophan. Fields, in order: V gene, J gene, CDR3 protein.

V gene: TRBV3-1/TRBV3-2; J gene: TRBJ2-7; CDR3 protein: ASSQETVSASYEQY
V gene: TRBV24-1; J gene: TRBJ2-1; CDR3 protein: ATSDLTSGRAGEQF
V gene: TRBV9; J gene: TRBJ2-3; CDR3 protein: ASSPNPYLPPPADTQY
V gene: TRBV7-2; J gene: TRBJ1-2; CDR3 protein: ASSFPGTGAYGYT
V gene: TRBV9; J gene: TRBJ1-2; CDR3 protein: ASSVGGRQGVNYGYT
V gene: TRBV5-4; J gene: TRBJ2-2; CDR3 protein: ASASSGGARNTGELF
V gene: TRBV28; J gene: TRBJ1-2; CDR3 protein: ASKRQGLGYGYT
V gene: TRBV6-5; J gene: TRBJ1-2; CDR3 protein: ASSPRGTYGYT
V gene: TRBV27; J gene: TRBJ1-2; CDR3 protein: ASRAMSGGYGYT
V gene: TRBV10-1; J gene: TRBJ2-3; CDR3 protein: ASSGTSGDTDTQY
V gene: TRBV27; J gene: TRBJ2-2; CDR3 protein: ASRLAGSGRRELF
V gene: TRBV30; J gene: TRBJ2-7; CDR3 protein: AWIGGGSSYEQY
V gene: TRBV30; J gene: TRBJ2-7; CDR3 protein: AWSGTGGGEQY
V gene: TRBV16; J gene: TRBJ1-2; CDR3 protein: ASSRESRTGVNYGYT
V gene: TRBV4-3; J gene: TRBJ1-1; CDR3 protein: ASSQDIITEAF
V gene: TRBV11-3; J gene: TRBJ1-6; CDR3 protein: ASSLDVDSPLH
V gene: TRBV5-1; J gene: TRBJ1-1; CDR3 protein: ASSSARSNTEAF
V gene: TRBV7-3; J gene: TRBJ2-5; CDR3 protein: ASSPTGQGETQY
V gene: TRBV13; J gene: TRBJ2-3; CDR3 protein: ASSFLAYTDTQY
V gene: TRBV24-1; J gene: TRBJ1-5; CDR3 protein: ATSAAAGRQPQH
V gene: TRBV27; J gene: TRBJ2-5; CDR3 protein: AARDRGFSETQY
V gene: TRBV5-8; J gene: TRBJ2-1; CDR3 protein: ASSLGRQGRQF
V gene: TRBV10-1; J gene: TRBJ1-1; CDR3 protein: ASSRAREGEAF
V gene: TRBV7-9; J gene: TRBJ2-3; CDR3 protein: ASSAGQGLHTDTQY
V gene: TRBV5-1; J gene: TRBJ1-3; CDR3 protein: ASSLGGRNTIY
V gene: TRBV27; J gene: TRBJ1-3; CDR3 protein: ASSSTGFSGNTIY
V gene: TRBV4-3; J gene: TRBJ2-2; CDR3 protein: ASSQGLGGTGELF
V gene: TRBV5-6; J gene: TRBJ2-2; CDR3 protein: ASSSQGASGELF
V gene: TRBV18; J gene: TRBJ1-1; CDR3 protein: ASSPDRAEAF
V gene: TRBV19; J gene: TRBJ2-7; CDR3 protein: ASRTGTSGSYEQY
V gene: TRBV3-1/TRBV3-2; J gene: TRBJ2-5; CDR3 protein: ASSQDLAGGSKTQY
V gene: TRBV4-1; J gene: TRBJ1-4; CDR3 protein: ASSQDSGEGEKLF
V gene: TRBV25-1; J gene: TRBJ2-1; CDR3 protein: ASRTNSGANNEQF
V gene: TRBV5-1; J gene: TRBJ1-3; CDR3 protein: ASSLTGLGNTIY
V gene: TRBV5-8; J gene: TRBJ2-1; CDR3 protein: ASGQGAAISYNEQF
V gene: TRBV27; J gene: TRBJ2-1; CDR3 protein: ASTINPDYNEQF
V gene: TRBV29-1; J gene: TRBJ2-1; CDR3 protein: SVDGSGEGLNEQF
V gene: TRBV11-2; J gene: TRBJ2-1; CDR3 protein: ASSLVVAGGRGNYNEQF
V gene: TRBV5-1; J gene: TRBJ2-3; CDR3 protein: ASSKQGPPSTDTQY
V gene: TRBV6-5; J gene: TRBJ1-2; CDR3 protein: ASSRQDRGYGYT
V gene: TRBV7-3; J gene: TRBJ1-2; CDR3 protein: ASERDRGRTGGYT
V gene: TRBV3-1/TRBV3-2; J gene: TRBJ1-6; CDR3 protein: ASSQGGSSSPLH
V gene: TRBV3-1/TRBV3-2; J gene: TRBJ2-3; CDR3 protein: ASSQASGGSTDTQY
V gene: TRBV5-1; J gene: TRBJ1-1; CDR3 protein: ASSPLPGMNTEAF
V gene: TRBV19; J gene: TRBJ1-5; CDR3 protein: ASSIDSRGNQPQH